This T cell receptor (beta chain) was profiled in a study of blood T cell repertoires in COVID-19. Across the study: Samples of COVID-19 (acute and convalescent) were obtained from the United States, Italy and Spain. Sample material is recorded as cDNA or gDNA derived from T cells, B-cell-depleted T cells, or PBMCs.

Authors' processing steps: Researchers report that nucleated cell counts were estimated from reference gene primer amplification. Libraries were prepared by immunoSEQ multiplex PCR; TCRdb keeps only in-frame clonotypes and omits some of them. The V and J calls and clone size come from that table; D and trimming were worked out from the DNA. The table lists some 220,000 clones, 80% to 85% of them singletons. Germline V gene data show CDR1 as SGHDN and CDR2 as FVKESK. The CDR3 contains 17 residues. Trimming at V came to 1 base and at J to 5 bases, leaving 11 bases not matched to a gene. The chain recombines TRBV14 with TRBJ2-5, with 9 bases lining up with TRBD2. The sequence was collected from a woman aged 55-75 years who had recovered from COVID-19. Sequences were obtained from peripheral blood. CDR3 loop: CASSQVNRRGGRETQYF. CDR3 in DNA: TGTGCCAGCAGCCAAGTAAATCGGCGGGGGGGCCGGGAGACCCAGTACTTC.